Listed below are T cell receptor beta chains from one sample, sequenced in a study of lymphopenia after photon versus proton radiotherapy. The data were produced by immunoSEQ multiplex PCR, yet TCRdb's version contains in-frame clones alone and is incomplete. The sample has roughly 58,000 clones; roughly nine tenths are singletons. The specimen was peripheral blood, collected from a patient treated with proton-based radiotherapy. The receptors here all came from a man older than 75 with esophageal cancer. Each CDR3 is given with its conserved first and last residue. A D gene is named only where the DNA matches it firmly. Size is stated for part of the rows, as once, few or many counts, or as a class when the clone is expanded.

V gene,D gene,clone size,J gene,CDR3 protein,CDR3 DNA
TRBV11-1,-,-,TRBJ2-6,CASSLTHSGANVLTF,TGTGCCAGCAGCTTAACACATTCCGGGGCCAACGTCCTGACTTTC
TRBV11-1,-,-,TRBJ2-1,CASSLALGHSSYNEQFF,TGTGCCAGCAGCTTAGCGCTCGGACACAGCTCCTACAATGAGCAGTTCTTC
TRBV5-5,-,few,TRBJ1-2,CASSQARSRGGYGYTF,TGTGCCAGCAGCCAAGCCCGATCCAGGGGCGGCTATGGCTACACCTTC
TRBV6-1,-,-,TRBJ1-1,CASSEWEWGNTEAFF,TGTGCCAGCAGTGAATGGGAATGGGGGAACACTGAAGCTTTCTTT
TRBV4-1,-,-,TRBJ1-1,CASSPPGGTEAFF,TGCGCCAGCAGCCCTCCTGGGGGCACTGAAGCTTTCTTT
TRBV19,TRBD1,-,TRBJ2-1,CASSPRTGVEQFF,TGTGCCAGTAGTCCGAGGACAGGGGTTGAGCAGTTCTTC
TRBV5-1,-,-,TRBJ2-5,CASSPGVQETQYF,TGCGCCAGCAGCCCCGGGGTCCAAGAGACCCAGTACTTC
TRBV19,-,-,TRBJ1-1,CASSRQQGRAEAFF,TGTGCCAGTAGTCGACAGCAGGGACGAGCTGAAGCTTTCTTT
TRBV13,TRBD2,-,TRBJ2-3,CASQPPAGGTDTQYF,TGTGCCAGCCAACCCCCAGCGGGGGGTACAGATACGCAGTATTTT
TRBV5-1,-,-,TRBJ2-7,CASSLAGQRAEQYF,TGCGCCAGCAGCTTGGCGGGACAACGCGCCGAGCAGTACTTC
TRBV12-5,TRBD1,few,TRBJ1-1,CASGLDYGQGNTEAFF,TGTGCTAGTGGTTTGGACTACGGACAGGGGAACACTGAAGCTTTCTTT
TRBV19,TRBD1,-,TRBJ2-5,CASGGQGQETQYF,TGTGCCAGTGGCGGACAGGGCCAAGAGACCCAGTACTTC
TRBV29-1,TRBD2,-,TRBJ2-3,CSVSKASGRADTQYF,TGCAGCGTTTCTAAGGCTAGCGGGAGGGCAGATACGCAGTATTTT
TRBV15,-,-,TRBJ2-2,CATTIWGPPGELFF,TGTGCCACCACCATATGGGGGCCTCCCGGGGAGCTGTTTTTT
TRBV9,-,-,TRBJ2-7,CASSVGNYEQYF,TGTGCCAGCAGCGTAGGTAACTACGAGCAGTACTTC